Each of the 27 T cell receptor beta chains below was sequenced from the same sample in a study of blood T cell repertoires in COVID-19. The protocol was immunoSEQ multiplex PCR, while the TCRdb copy is restricted to in-frame clones and leaves out a portion. Here the sample spans just under 45,000 clones, roughly nine tenths being singletons. Sequencing was done on a sample of peripheral blood. The origin of the receptors is a woman older than 75 in a cohort sampled during active or convalescent COVID-19.

The gene calls are TRBV5-5 and TRBJ1-2, with TRBD1 as a possible D gene (6 bases). The germline gives CDR1 SGHKS, CDR2 YYEKEE (reference sequence). CDR3 length: 14 residues. Trimming left V 4 bases short and J 0 bases short, with 10 bases between. CDR3 bases: TGTGCCAGCAGCCTACGGACAGCTAACTATGGCTACACCTTC. Amino acid sequence: CASSLRTANYGYTF.

The chain combines TRBV18 with TRBJ1-5; a weak D match, TRBD1 (5 bases). CDR3 size: 14 residues. V was shortened by 5 bases and J by 0 bases, with 8 bases between the two germline ends. Per the germline V gene, CDR1 is KGHSH and CDR2 is LQKENI. CDR3 sequence (DNA): TGTGCCAGCTCAGCAGACAGTAGCAATCAGCCCCAGCATTTT. This codes for CASSADSSNQPQHF.

V is TRBV7-2 and J is TRBJ2-3, with D possibly being TRBD1 (5 bases). CDR1 SGHTA and CDR2 FQGNSA come from the germline V gene. The ends were cut back, 5 bases at V and 0 bases at J, with 9 bases in the middle. The CDR3 has 14 amino acids. The DNA of the CDR3 is TGTGCCAGCAGCGATGACAGTAGCACAGATACGCAGTATTTT. Its translation is CASSDDSSTDTQYF.

The chain is built from TRBV19 and TRBJ1-1; TRBD1 is a possible D gene (5 bases). There are 15 residues in the CDR3. V lost 3 bases, J lost 0 bases, and 11 bases lay in between. Per germline, CDR1 LNHDA and CDR2 SQIVND (reference sequence). CDR3 in amino acids: CASSMGLTMNTEAFF. CDR3 nucleotides: TGTGCCAGTAGTATGGGACTGACTATGAACACTGAAGCTTTCTTT.

J is TRBJ1-3 and V is TRBV12-5; the D gene is possibly TRBD1 (5 bases). V was pared by 2 bases and J by 4 bases, with 9 bases between. CDR1 is LGHNT and CDR2 is FRNRAP in the germline V gene. The CDR3 sequence is 14 residues long. The CDR3 protein is CASGLSGGGNTIYF. The DNA for the CDR3 is TGTGCTAGTGGTTTGTCCGGGGGAGGAAACACCATATATTTT.

This clone was detected a few times. The chain joins TRBV7-9 to TRBJ2-7; TRBD1 agrees at 7 bases. This CDR3 has 16 residues. Germline values: CDR1 SEHNR, CDR2 FQNEAQ (reference sequence). J lost 4 bases, V lost 4 bases, and 13 bases had no gene match. DNA for the CDR3: TGTGCCAGCAGCTCTGTGACAGGGCCGTCAAGGTACGAGCAGTACTTC. This sequence encodes CASSSVTGPSRYEQYF.

About this clone itself: The junction departs from the called germline gene at one end, perhaps through a read error. The J gene is TRBJ2-7, the V gene TRBV7-7; 9 nucleotides agree with TRBD1. The CDR3 covers 15 residues. CDR1 SSHAT and CDR2 FNYEAQ come from the germline V gene (reference sequence). CDR3 sequence (DNA): TGTGCTAGCAGCCCGCGACAGGGGGACGCCTACGAGCAGTACTTC. This encodes CASSPRQGDAYEQYF.

V gene TRBV5-8 combines with J gene TRBJ2-5, with 7 bases aligning to TRBD2. V was clipped by 4 bases and J by 4 bases; unmatched bases: 13. Germline V gene lookup returns CDR1 SGHTS and CDR2 YDEGEE. The CDR3 is made up of 16 amino acids. The CDR3 nucleotides read TGTGCCAGCAGCCCCTGGCTAGCTCCGGGAGGAGAGACCCAGTACTTC. This translates into CASSPWLAPGGETQYF.

The chain uses TRBV29-1 and TRBJ1-2, with 7 bases lining up with TRBD1. The J segment lost 0 bases and the V segment lost 7 bases, leaving 8 bases of the junction unmatched. This CDR3 is built from 14 residues. CDR1 SQVTM and CDR2 ANQGSEA come from the germline V gene. The CDR3 region is CSAVSGGSNYGYTF. CDR3 nucleotides: TGCAGCGCAGTATCAGGGGGGTCTAACTATGGCTACACCTTC. Together with reference TRBV29-1 and TRBJ1-2, the CDR3 gives the full variable domain: SAVISQKPSRDICQRGTSLTIQCQVDSQVTMMFWYRQQPGQSLTLIATANQGSEATYESGFVIDKFPISRPNLTFSTLTVSNMSPEDSSIYLCSAVSGGSNYGYTFGSGTRLTVV.

The chain carries TRBV7-9 and TRBJ2-7; TRBD2 matches 12 bases. The germline gives CDR1 SEHNR, CDR2 FQNEAQ (reference sequence). The V segment lost 4 bases and the J segment 3 bases; nucleotides outside the gene matches: 4. The length of the CDR3 is 15 residues. CDR3 in amino acids: CASSSLLAGGYEQYF. The CDR3 DNA is TGTGCCAGCAGCTCCTTACTAGCGGGAGGCTACGAGCAGTACTTC.

The rearrangement uses TRBV3-1 (or the pseudogene TRBV3-2) and TRBJ2-2, with 8 positions matching TRBD2. This CDR3 comprises 16 residues. V lost 4 bases and J lost 4; bases outside the gene matches: 8. Germline V lookup: CDR1 LGHDT, CDR2 YNNKEL (reference sequence). For the CDR3, the DNA is TGTGCCAGCAGCCCCCGGGTACTAGCGGCCACCGGGGAGCTGTTTTTT. This translates into CASSPRVLAATGELFF.

This clone was seen a handful of times. The CDR3 sequence: CASSSTGTSGREANTGELFF. CDR3 nucleotide sequence: TGTGCCAGCAGCTCAACCGGGACTAGCGGGAGAGAAGCGAACACCGGGGAGCTGTTTTTT. V is TRBV7-8 and J is TRBJ2-2, with 14 bases identical to TRBD2. In germline, CDR1 is SGHVS, CDR2 FQNEAQ. The CDR3 consists of 20 residues. The ends lost 4 bases at V and 0 bases at J; junction bases unmatched: 10.

The chain has TRBV27 and TRBJ1-1; D unclear. V lost 2 bases and J lost 4, with 8 bases in between. Germline CDR1 reads MNHEY; CDR2 reads SMNVEV (reference sequence). The CDR3 runs to 13 residues. The CDR3 DNA is TGTGCCAGCAGTTTAGCACGGGGCACTGAAGCTTTCTTT. It translates to CASSLARGTEAFF.

V and J are TRBV5-1 and TRBJ1-2, with 11 bases fitting TRBD1. This CDR3 is 14 amino acids long. After removal of 4 bases from V and 8 bases from J, the junction contained 7 bases not matched to a gene. Germline values: CDR1 SGHRS, CDR2 YFSETQ. The CDR3 here is CASSRGQGARGYTF. DNA for the CDR3: TGCGCCAGCAGCCGAGGACAGGGGGCACGGGGCTACACCTTC.

The chain employs TRBV10-3 and TRBJ2-1; 14 bases fit TRBD2. V trimming: 2 bases; J trimming: 0 bases; junction bases outside the gene matches: 6. The length of the CDR3 is 19 residues. Germline V gene lookup returns CDR1 ENHRY and CDR2 SYGVKD. The CDR3 is CAISEGRLAGGSSYNEQFF. The CDR3, as DNA: TGTGCCATCAGTGAGGGGAGACTAGCGGGAGGGAGCTCCTACAATGAGCAGTTCTTC.

Only one count was recorded for this clone. The chain employs TRBV5-1 and TRBJ1-1, with 12 bases identical to TRBD1. Trimming cost V 8 bases and J 4 bases; bases outside gene matches: 9. The CDR3 totals 15 residues. CDR1 is SGHRS, CDR2 YFSETQ, per germline. The CDR3 sequence is CASSGTGGAATEAFF. The CDR3 DNA is TGCGCCAGTTCCGGGACAGGGGGCGCCGCCACTGAAGCTTTCTTT.

This clone was counted only a few times. The chain carries TRBV4-3 and TRBJ1-1; tentative D call: TRBD1 (5 bases). Germline CDR1 LGHNA, CDR2 YSLEER. Trimming shortened V by 7 bases and J by 4 bases, and 16 bases separated the two germline ends. This CDR3 has 14 residues. CDR3 nucleotides: TGCGCCAGCACTGAATCGGGGGGGGGCACTGAAGCTTTCTTT. It translates to CASTESGGGTEAFF.

The CDR3 nucleotides read TGTGCCAGCAGCCAACTAACTACAGGGGAGACTGAAGCTTTCTTT. Its translation is CASSQLTTGETEAFF. The genes are TRBV3-1 (or the pseudogene TRBV3-2) and TRBJ1-1; 7 bases agree with TRBD1. This CDR3 has 15 residues. With V trimmed by 2 bases and J by 5 bases, 8 bases remained unmatched. Germline values: CDR1 LGHDT, CDR2 YNNKEL (reference sequence).

This chain links TRBV7-9 with TRBJ1-1; the D gene is possibly TRBD1 (6 bases). The CDR3 has 14 residues. V was clipped by 3 bases and J by 3 bases, with 11 bases between them. Per the germline V gene, CDR1 is SEHNR and CDR2 is FQNEAQ (reference sequence). The CDR3 loop reads CASSLDPGDTEAFF. Here the CDR3 DNA reads TGTGCCAGCAGCTTGGACCCAGGGGACACTGAAGCTTTCTTT.

This chain uses TRBV6-5 with TRBJ2-7, with D maybe TRBD1 (6 bases). V was pared by 6 bases and J by 2 bases, with 17 bases between. There are 15 residues in the CDR3. Germline assignment: CDR1 MNHEY and CDR2 SVGAGI. CDR3 coding DNA: TGTGCCAGCAGGCACCACCGGGACACAACCTACGAGCAGTACTTC. Translation: CASRHHRDTTYEQYF.

This clone was counted only a few times. This sequence joins TRBV7-6 and TRBJ2-5; 9 bases align to TRBD1. V trimming: 2 bases; J trimming: 5 bases; junction bases outside the gene matches: 6. The CDR3 runs to 15 residues. Germline CDR1 is SGHVS and CDR2 is FNYEAQ. CDR3 residues: CASSLFRDREETQYF. CDR3 sequence (DNA): TGTGCCAGCAGCTTATTTAGGGACAGGGAGGAGACCCAGTACTTC. The full variable domain, rest sourced from reference TRBV7-6 and TRBJ2-5, is GAGVSQSPRYKVTKRGQDVALRCDPISGHVSLYWYRQALGQGPEFLTYFNYEAQQDKSGLPNDRFSAERPEGSISTLTIQRTEQRDSAMYRCASSLFRDREETQYFGPGTRLLVL.

V is TRBV7-9 and J is TRBJ1-2; 9 nucleotides line up with TRBD1. The V gene's germline CDR1 is SEHNR and CDR2 FQNEAQ (reference sequence). This CDR3 is 15 amino acids long. The V and J ends lost 6 bases and 3 bases, in that order; junction bases with no gene match: 8. The CDR3 nucleotides read TGTGCCAGCAGTCGGAGGGACAGGGTGGACTATGGCTACACCTTC. Amino acids: CASSRRDRVDYGYTF.

The V call is TRBV3-1 (or the pseudogene TRBV3-2), the J call TRBJ1-2; perhaps TRBD1 as D (5 bases). Per the germline V gene, CDR1 is LGHDT and CDR2 is YNNKEL (reference sequence). This CDR3 is built from 14 residues. Trimming removed 4 bases from V and 4 bases from J, with 13 bases in between. The CDR3 spells CASSLTDSRYGYTF. DNA for the CDR3: TGTGCCAGCAGCCTTACCGACAGCCGCTATGGCTACACCTTC.

This clone has just a few counts. This rearrangement joins TRBV21-1 to TRBJ2-7; the tabulated D call, TRBD1, remains unverified against the DNA. TRBV21-1 is a known pseudogene. The CDR3 totals 18 residues. CDR3 loop: CASSLPGQGLEGSYEQYF. CDR3 DNA: TGTGCCAGCAGCTTGCCGGGACAGGGCCTTGAAGGATCCTACGAGCAGTACTTC.

The V gene is TRBV11-2, the J gene TRBJ1-4; 8 bases agree with TRBD1. V lost 3 bases to trimming and J lost 1 base; unmatched junction nucleotides: 7. The CDR3 contains 17 residues. Germline CDR1 is SGHAT and CDR2 is FQNNGV. CDR3 DNA sequence: TGTGCCAGCAGCTTTACAGGGGGGTTCGGAACTAATGAAAAACTGTTTTTT. As protein: CASSFTGGFGTNEKLFF.

This clone was observed a handful of times. The sample has other DNA sequences that encode this CDR3 too. The chain has TRBV28 and TRBJ1-1, with 8 positions matching TRBD1. J gave up 1 base and V 4 bases, and 2 bases lay outside the gene matches. CDR3 length: 14 residues. Germline CDR1 MDHEN, CDR2 SYDVKM. CDR3 residues: CASSSGQGNTEAFF. CDR3 in DNA: TGTGCCAGCAGTTCTGGACAGGGGAACACTGAAGCTTTCTTT.

In nucleotides, the CDR3 is TGTGCCAGCAGCTTGGGGCCGGGGTCGGCCAATCAGCCCCAGCATTTT. This encodes CASSLGPGSANQPQHF. The chain combines TRBV5-6 with TRBJ1-5; no firm D call. The V gene lost 0 bases and the J gene lost 3 bases, with 13 bases spanning the gap. Germline CDR1 and CDR2: SGHDT and YYEEEE. CDR3 length: 16 amino acids.